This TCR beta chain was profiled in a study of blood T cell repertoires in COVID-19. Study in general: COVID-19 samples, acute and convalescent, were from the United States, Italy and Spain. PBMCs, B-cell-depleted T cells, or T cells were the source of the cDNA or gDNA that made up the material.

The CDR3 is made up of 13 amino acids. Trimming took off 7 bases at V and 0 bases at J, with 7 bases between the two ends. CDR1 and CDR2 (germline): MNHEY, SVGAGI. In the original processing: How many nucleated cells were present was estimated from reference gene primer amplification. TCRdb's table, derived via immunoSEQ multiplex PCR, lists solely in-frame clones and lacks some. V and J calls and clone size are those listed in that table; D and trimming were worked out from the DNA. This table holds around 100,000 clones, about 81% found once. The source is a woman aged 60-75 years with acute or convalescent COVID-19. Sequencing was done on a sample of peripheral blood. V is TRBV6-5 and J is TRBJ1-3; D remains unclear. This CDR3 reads CASKILSGNTIYF. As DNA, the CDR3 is TGTGCCAGCAAGATACTCTCTGGAAACACCATATATTTT.